These T cell receptor beta chains were read from a single sample in a study of Graves' ophthalmopathy and Graves' hyperthyroidism. Via MiXCR, TCRdb re-called the multiplex PCR reads, giving one row per CDR3 protein. The sample consists of nearly 400,000 distinct CDR3 sequences, approximately 20% of them appearing once. Sequencing input: peripheral blood. These receptors all stem from a woman between 18 and 30 years old with Graves' ophthalmopathy. The CDR3 runs from the conserved cysteine through the conserved F or W. The D gene is left open where the match is weak. Where a row states a size, it is once, few, many or the class of an expanded clone; other rows omit it.

d_call: NA
v_call: TRBV28
clone_size: many
j_call: TRBJ1-2
cdr3_aa: CASMVQGSNYGYTF
cdr3_nt: TGTGCCAGCATGGTCCAGGGGAGCAACTATGGCTACACCTTC

d_call: NA
v_call: TRBV20-1
clone_size: many
j_call: TRBJ1-1
cdr3_aa: CSAVTPGLVGAFF
cdr3_nt: TGCAGTGCTGTAACCCCAGGGTTGGTCGGAGCTTTCTTT

d_call: NA
v_call: TRBV30
clone_size: many
j_call: TRBJ1-6
cdr3_aa: CAWKADHGSPLHF
cdr3_nt: TGTGCCTGGAAAGCCGACCACGGATCACCCCTCCACTTT

d_call: NA
v_call: TRBV19
clone_size: many
j_call: TRBJ1-1
cdr3_aa: CASSRDPGDTEAFF
cdr3_nt: TGTGCCAGTTCCCGGGACCCGGGGGACACTGAAGCTTTCTTT

d_call: TRBD1
v_call: TRBV5-1
clone_size: many
j_call: TRBJ1-1
cdr3_aa: CASSSYGQGREAFF
cdr3_nt: TGCGCCAGCAGCTCTTACGGACAGGGTCGTGAAGCTTTCTTT

d_call: NA
v_call: TRBV6-2/TRBV6-3
clone_size: NA
j_call: TRBJ2-2
cdr3_aa: CAPRKRKTGELFF
cdr3_nt: TGTGCCCCGCGAAAGCGAAAGACCGGGGAGCTGTTTTTT

d_call: NA
v_call: TRBV4-1
clone_size: many
j_call: TRBJ2-4
cdr3_aa: CASSQDRGQDTHLAKNIQYF
cdr3_nt: TGCGCCAGCAGCCAAGATCGGGGTCAGGACACGCACTTAGCCAAAAACATTCAGTACTTC

d_call: NA
v_call: TRBV12-3/TRBV12-4
clone_size: many
j_call: TRBJ2-6
cdr3_aa: CASSSYPDWRSGANVLTF
cdr3_nt: TGTGCCAGCAGTTCCTACCCGGACTGGCGCTCTGGGGCCAACGTCCTGACTTTC

d_call: TRBD1
v_call: TRBV19
clone_size: many
j_call: TRBJ1-5
cdr3_aa: CASMTGVGNQPQHF
cdr3_nt: TGTGCCAGTATGACAGGGGTTGGCAATCAGCCCCAGCATTTT

d_call: NA
v_call: TRBV2
clone_size: many
j_call: TRBJ2-7
cdr3_aa: CASSVEQDYEQYF
cdr3_nt: TGTGCCAGCAGTGTTGAACAGGATTACGAGCAGTACTTC

d_call: TRBD1
v_call: TRBV6-5
clone_size: few
j_call: TRBJ2-7
cdr3_aa: CASSYLGTEIYEQYF
cdr3_nt: TGTGCCAGCAGTTACTTAGGGACAGAGATCTACGAGCAGTACTTC

d_call: TRBD2
v_call: TRBV20-1
clone_size: many
j_call: TRBJ2-5
cdr3_aa: CSARVGLAGFQETQYF
cdr3_nt: TGCAGTGCTAGAGTGGGACTAGCGGGGTTCCAAGAGACCCAGTACTTC

d_call: NA
v_call: TRBV7-6
clone_size: many
j_call: TRBJ2-7
cdr3_aa: CATSRGLGSYEQYF
cdr3_nt: TGTGCCACCTCCCGGGGGCTGGGTTCCTACGAGCAGTACTTC

d_call: NA
v_call: TRBV2
clone_size: many
j_call: TRBJ2-1
cdr3_aa: CASSGRAGASYNEQFF
cdr3_nt: TGTGCCAGCAGTGGTAGGGCGGGGGCCTCCTACAATGAGCAGTTCTTC

d_call: NA
v_call: TRBV28
clone_size: many
j_call: TRBJ2-7
cdr3_aa: CASSFFGGRERNEQYF
cdr3_nt: TGTGCCAGCAGTTTCTTCGGAGGGCGAGAGAGGAACGAGCAGTACTTC

d_call: TRBD1
v_call: TRBV7-2
clone_size: many
j_call: TRBJ2-7
cdr3_aa: CASAPGGILYEQYF
cdr3_nt: TGTGCCAGCGCCCCAGGGGGCATTCTCTACGAGCAGTACTTC

d_call: NA
v_call: TRBV19
clone_size: many
j_call: TRBJ1-1
cdr3_aa: CATGQSLNTEAFF
cdr3_nt: TGTGCCACTGGACAGTCATTGAACACTGAAGCTTTCTTT

d_call: TRBD1
v_call: TRBV6-5
clone_size: many
j_call: TRBJ1-1
cdr3_aa: CASSSDRGVTEAFF
cdr3_nt: TGTGCCAGCAGTTCTGACAGGGGCGTCACTGAAGCTTTCTTT

d_call: NA
v_call: TRBV12-3/TRBV12-4
clone_size: many
j_call: TRBJ1-2
cdr3_aa: CASSLERIYGYTF
cdr3_nt: TGTGCCAGCAGTTTAGAGAGAATCTATGGCTACACCTTC

d_call: NA
v_call: TRBV7-2
clone_size: many
j_call: TRBJ2-7
cdr3_aa: CASSLGSETYEQYF
cdr3_nt: TGTGCCAGCAGCTTAGGGTCGGAAACCTACGAGCAGTACTTC

d_call: NA
v_call: TRBV19
clone_size: many
j_call: TRBJ1-3
cdr3_aa: CASTKATNTIYF
cdr3_nt: TGTGCCAGTACGAAGGCCACGAACACCATATATTTT

d_call: TRBD1
v_call: TRBV28
clone_size: many
j_call: TRBJ1-5
cdr3_aa: CASRTGGIFSNQPQHF
cdr3_nt: TGTGCCAGCCGGACAGGGGGCATTTTTAGCAATCAGCCCCAGCATTTT

d_call: NA
v_call: TRBV5-1
clone_size: few
j_call: TRBJ2-7
cdr3_aa: CASSGTGTRDEQYF
cdr3_nt: TGCGCCAGCAGCGGTACGGGGACGAGGGACGAGCAGTACTTC

d_call: NA
v_call: TRBV11-2
clone_size: many
j_call: TRBJ2-7
cdr3_aa: CASSLRYGGRGQYF
cdr3_nt: TGTGCCAGCAGCTTAAGATACGGGGGCCGGGGGCAGTACTTC

d_call: TRBD1
v_call: TRBV5-1
clone_size: many
j_call: TRBJ1-1
cdr3_aa: CASSFSAGTGETEAFF
cdr3_nt: TGCGCCAGCAGCTTTTCCGCCGGGACAGGGGAAACTGAAGCTTTCTTT

d_call: NA
v_call: TRBV11-2
clone_size: many
j_call: TRBJ2-5
cdr3_aa: CASSLGGLIRETQYF
cdr3_nt: TGTGCCAGCAGCTTGGGGGGATTAATTCGAGAGACCCAGTACTTC

d_call: NA
v_call: TRBV28
clone_size: many
j_call: TRBJ2-2
cdr3_aa: CASTRDGTGELFF
cdr3_nt: TGTGCCAGCACTCGGGATGGAACCGGGGAGCTGTTTTTT

d_call: NA
v_call: TRBV19
clone_size: many
j_call: TRBJ2-7
cdr3_aa: CASSVRARSYEQYF
cdr3_nt: TGTGCCAGTAGTGTGAGGGCACGGTCCTACGAGCAGTACTTC

d_call: TRBD2
v_call: TRBV19
clone_size: many
j_call: TRBJ2-2
cdr3_aa: CASKNEGLTGELFF
cdr3_nt: TGTGCCAGTAAGAATGAGGGACTAACCGGGGAGCTGTTTTTT

d_call: NA
v_call: TRBV6-1
clone_size: many
j_call: TRBJ1-2
cdr3_aa: CASSEWEVGGNRGYTF
cdr3_nt: TGTGCCAGCAGTGAATGGGAGGTAGGGGGTAATCGTGGCTACACCTTC

d_call: NA
v_call: TRBV2
clone_size: NA
j_call: TRBJ1-2
cdr3_aa: CASSEASVAYGYTF
cdr3_nt: TGTGCCAGCAGTGAAGCGAGTGTGGCCTATGGCTACACCTTC

d_call: NA
v_call: TRBV6-1
clone_size: few
j_call: TRBJ1-2
cdr3_aa: CASSEPRTASYGYTF
cdr3_nt: TGTGCCAGCAGTGAGCCTAGGACAGCCTCCTATGGCTACACCTTC

d_call: NA
v_call: TRBV6-1
clone_size: NA
j_call: TRBJ2-7
cdr3_aa: CASKRPSSYEQYF
cdr3_nt: TGTGCCAGCAAGCGGCCGAGCTCCTACGAGCAGTACTTC

d_call: NA
v_call: TRBV12-3/TRBV12-4
clone_size: NA
j_call: TRBJ1-6
cdr3_aa: CASSLGVVNSPLHF
cdr3_nt: TGTGCCAGCAGTTTGGGGGTTGTGAATTCACCCCTCCACTTT

d_call: NA
v_call: TRBV7-2
clone_size: many
j_call: TRBJ1-3
cdr3_aa: CASSFFGAGNTIYF
cdr3_nt: TGTGCCAGCAGCTTTTTCGGGGCGGGAAACACCATATATTTT

d_call: NA
v_call: TRBV4-2
clone_size: many
j_call: TRBJ1-1
cdr3_aa: CASSPQKGGTNTEAFF
cdr3_nt: TGTGCCAGCAGCCCGCAAAAGGGAGGGACTAACACTGAAGCTTTCTTT

d_call: TRBD1
v_call: TRBV27
clone_size: many
j_call: TRBJ2-7
cdr3_aa: CASSRQGASYEQYF
cdr3_nt: TGTGCCAGCAGCAGACAGGGGGCCTCCTACGAGCAGTACTTC

d_call: NA
v_call: TRBV11-2
clone_size: few
j_call: TRBJ2-5
cdr3_aa: CASGLGLEKETQYF
cdr3_nt: TGTGCCAGCGGCTTGGGACTGGAAAAAGAGACCCAGTACTTC

d_call: NA
v_call: TRBV28
clone_size: many
j_call: TRBJ2-7
cdr3_aa: CASSYQVDEQYF
cdr3_nt: TGTGCCAGCAGTTACCAGGTGGACGAGCAGTACTTC

d_call: TRBD1
v_call: TRBV28
clone_size: many
j_call: TRBJ2-5
cdr3_aa: CASSPVTGGLSETQYF
cdr3_nt: TGTGCCAGCAGTCCAGTCACAGGGGGTTTATCAGAGACCCAGTACTTC

d_call: NA
v_call: TRBV20-1
clone_size: many
j_call: TRBJ2-7
cdr3_aa: CSASAGTLNYEQYF
cdr3_nt: TGCAGTGCCTCTGCCGGGACCCTAAACTACGAGCAGTACTTC

d_call: NA
v_call: TRBV6-5
clone_size: many
j_call: TRBJ1-2
cdr3_aa: CASSYGLPGTGYGYTF
cdr3_nt: TGTGCCAGCAGTTACGGCCTACCGGGGACGGGCTATGGCTACACCTTC

d_call: TRBD1
v_call: TRBV18
clone_size: many
j_call: TRBJ2-7
cdr3_aa: CASSRGQGDEQYF
cdr3_nt: TGTGCCAGCTCAAGGGGACAGGGCGACGAGCAGTACTTC